These 14 T cell receptor beta chains were sequenced from one sample in a study of OX40 agonist ivuxolimab in advanced cancers. Clones were read by immunoSEQ multiplex PCR, and TCRdb kept only the in-frame ones, dropping some. The sample lists approximately 160,000 clones, around 94% occurring once. The source was CD4+ or CD8+ T cells sorted from blood, collected in a trial of the OX40 agonist ivuxolimab. These receptors were obtained from an adult with an advanced solid tumor such as melanoma, head and neck, liver or kidney cancer.

This clone was recorded a few times. This chain connects TRBV6-5 to TRBJ2-7, with TRBD1 matching 8 bases. CDR1 and CDR2 (germline): MNHEY, SVGAGI. After removal of 8 bases from V and 6 bases from J, the junction contained 6 bases not matched to a gene. The CDR3 contains 12 residues. In DNA, the CDR3 is TGTGCCAGCGCAGGGGGCCAACGCGAGCAGTACTTC. It specifies CASAGGQREQYF.

CDR3 coding DNA: TGTGCCAGCAGTCAAACCTACAGGGGGACCGGGGAGCTGTTTTTT. Encoded protein: CASSQTYRGTGELFF. The gene calls are TRBV28 and TRBJ2-2, with 8 nucleotides matching TRBD1. This CDR3 is 15 amino acids long. The germline CDR1 and CDR2 sequences are MDHEN and SYDVKM. The trim removed 5 bases at V and 5 bases at J, leaving 7 bases unmatched. Full variable domain (outside the CDR3, taken from reference TRBV28 and TRBJ2-2): DVKVTQSSRYLVKRTGEKVFLECVQDMDHENMFWYRQDPGLGLRLIYFSYDVKMKEKGDIPEGYSVSREKKERFSLILESASTNQTSMYLCASSQTYRGTGELFFGEGSRLTVL.

Remarks on this clone: The same CDR3 also results from other DNA sequences found in this sample. The gene calls are TRBV28 and TRBJ1-2, with 8 bases identical to TRBD1. Germline V gene sequence: CDR1 MDHEN, CDR2 SYDVKM. The CDR3 sequence is 13 residues long. V was clipped by 5 bases and J by 8 bases; unmatched bases: 7. CDR3 sequence: CASSPGQGDGYTF. The DNA for the CDR3 is TGTGCCAGCAGTCCCGGACAGGGCGACGGCTACACCTTC.

This clone was seen just once. The J gene is TRBJ2-7, the V gene TRBV27, with TRBD1 matching 8 bases. CDR3 length: 15 amino acids. Trimming removed 6 bases from V and 2 bases from J; junction bases left unmatched: 9. Looked up from germline, CDR1 is MNHEY and CDR2 is SMNVEV (reference sequence). The CDR3 is CASSRTGSFPYEQYF. CDR3 bases: TGTGCCAGCAGCCGGACAGGGAGCTTCCCCTACGAGCAGTACTTC.

The CDR3 coding sequence is TGCAGCGTTGTGCGGGCCCCTGGGGAAAAACTGTTTTTT. Translation: CSVVRAPGEKLFF. This chain links TRBV29-1 with TRBJ1-4; D gene uncertain. The germline CDR1 and CDR2 sequences are SQVTM and ANQGSEA. V was pared by 4 bases and J by 8 bases, with 14 bases between. The CDR3 sequence is 13 residues long.

This clone was detected only once. CDR3 DNA sequence: TGTGCCAGCAGTTTATGGACGATCACAGATACGCAGTATTTT. It codes for CASSLWTITDTQYF. The chain links TRBV28 to TRBJ2-3, with D unresolved. Trimming pared 0 bases from V and 2 bases from J, leaving 6 bases between. The CDR3 totals 14 residues. Germline-derived CDR1 and CDR2 are MDHEN and SYDVKM.

This chain uses TRBV5-6 with TRBJ1-2; D perhaps matches TRBD1 (5 bases). Germline V gene sequence: CDR1 SGHDT, CDR2 YYEEEE. The CDR3 runs 14 residues. V was pared by 0 bases and J by 2 bases, with 8 bases between. The DNA for the CDR3 is TGTGCCAGCAGCTTGGAGGGGCGCAACTATGGCTACACCTTC. As protein: CASSLEGRNYGYTF. The full variable domain, its missing parts supplied by reference TRBV5-6 and TRBJ1-2, is DAGVTQSPTHLIKTRGQQVTLRCSPKSGHDTVSWYQQALGQGPQFIFQYYEEEERQRGNFPDRFSGHQFPNYSSELNVNALLLGDSALYLCASSLEGRNYGYTFGSGTRLTVV.

The V call is TRBV7-3, the J call TRBJ2-1; TRBD2 matches 8 bases. Germline V gene lookup returns CDR1 SGHTA and CDR2 FQGTGA. Unmatched junction bases numbered 16, after V lost 5 bases and J lost 7 bases. The CDR3 runs to 17 residues. Here the CDR3 reads CASSTSAGGWPKNEQFF. The CDR3 DNA reads as TGTGCCAGCAGCACAAGTGCGGGAGGTTGGCCCAAGAATGAGCAGTTCTTC.

The rearrangement joins TRBV6-5 to TRBJ2-7; D remains ambiguous. V shed 8 bases and J shed 2 bases, with 10 bases lying between them. The CDR3 totals 12 residues. Germline CDR1 MNHEY, CDR2 SVGAGI. In nucleotides, the CDR3 is TGTGCCAGCTCCCGGAACACCTACGAGCAGTACTTC. This gives the protein CASSRNTYEQYF.

The chain joins TRBV5-6 to TRBJ2-1, with D possibly being TRBD2 (6 bases). V was clipped by 4 bases and J by 9 bases, with 8 bases between them. Germline V gene lookup returns CDR1 SGHDT and CDR2 YYEEEE. The CDR3 is 11 residues long. CDR3 in DNA: TGTGCCAGCAGCCAGGAGGGTGAGCAGTTCTTC. It is translated as CASSQEGEQFF.

CDR3 protein: CASSPRGDLTGNTIYF. The CDR3 nucleotides read TGTGCCAGCTCACCACGGGGGGACCTGACGGGAAACACCATATATTTT. V and J are TRBV18 and TRBJ1-3; D might be TRBD1 (5 bases). The germline V gene has CDR1 KGHSH and CDR2 LQKENI. V was trimmed by 1 base and J by 4 bases, leaving 14 bases between them. The CDR3 is made up of 16 amino acids.

This clone was found once. The chain carries TRBV11-3 and TRBJ2-7; D is unresolved. The germline gives CDR1 SGHNT, CDR2 YENEEA. Between the trimmed V and J ends, which lost 1 base and 3 bases, there was a span of 7 bases. This CDR3 region has 13 residues. The CDR3 here is CASSLGPFYEQYF. Written as DNA, the CDR3 is TGTGCCAGCAGCTTAGGACCCTTCTACGAGCAGTACTTC.

The chain employs TRBV10-3 and TRBJ2-5, with 9 positions matching TRBD2. With V trimmed by 2 bases and J by 1 base, 2 bases remained unmatched. Germline CDR1 and CDR2: ENHRY and SYGVKD. CDR3 length equals 15 residues. CDR3 loop: CAISEVAGAQETQYF. The CDR3 DNA reads TGTGCCATCAGTGAGGTAGCGGGAGCCCAAGAGACCCAGTACTTC.

CDR3 nucleotides: TGTGCCAGCAGCGGGTCTAATGAAAAACTGTTTTTT. Residues: CASSGSNEKLFF. V gene TRBV7-2 combines with J gene TRBJ1-4; D gene ambiguous. The CDR3 is 12 residues long. V was clipped by 5 bases and J by 3 bases, with 4 bases between them. Germline-derived CDR1 and CDR2 are SGHTA and FQGNSA.